Listed here are 28 T cell receptor beta chains from one sample, sequenced in a study of shared clonotypes between healthy human individuals. Produced via immunoSEQ multiplex PCR; TCRdb's table is partial and in-frame only. The table lists over a million clones, 98% of them singletons. The specimen sequenced was naive CD4+ T cells sorted from blood. Subset meaning: CD45RA+ positively selected. Receptors were obtained from a man between 25 and 39 years old in good health.

The chain combines TRBV30 with TRBJ2-6; no clear D. The CDR3 extends over 14 amino acids. With 8 bases removed from V and 0 bases from J, the gap between germline ends came to 11 bases. Germline-derived CDR1 and CDR2 are GTSNPN and SVGIG (reference sequence). CDR3 sequence: CAHRADSGANVLTF. Here the CDR3 DNA reads TGTGCCCACCGAGCAGACTCTGGGGCCAACGTCCTGACTTTC.

This chain connects TRBV29-1 to TRBJ2-7; D may correspond to TRBD1 or TRBD2 (5 bases each). Germline CDR1 is SQVTM and CDR2 is ANQGSEA. This CDR3 has 18 residues. Between the trimmed V and J ends, which lost 5 bases and 0 bases, there was a span of 26 bases. The CDR3 bases are TGCAGCGTTTGGAAGCTTGAGGGCAGGCCAAGGGGCTCCTACGAGCAGTACTTC. Translating it yields CSVWKLEGRPRGSYEQYF.

The chain joins TRBV11-3 to TRBJ2-5, with a weak D call TRBD2 (5 bases). The CDR3 is 15 residues long. The V and J ends lost 5 bases and 5 bases respectively, with 18 bases between them. CDR1 and CDR2 (germline): SGHNT, YENEEA. The CDR3 is CASSRREGGGETQYF. In nucleotides, the CDR3 is TGTGCCAGCAGCCGCCGAGAGGGCGGAGGTGAGACCCAGTACTTC.

The rearrangement joins TRBV29-1 to TRBJ2-2; TRBD2 matches at 13 bases. CDR1 SQVTM and CDR2 ANQGSEA come from the germline V gene. V shed 0 bases, J shed 2 bases, and the junction held 3 bases outside the gene matches. This CDR3 contains 17 residues. CDR3 DNA sequence: TGCAGCGTTGAAGATGGACTAGCGGGAGCAAACACCGGGGAGCTGTTTTTT. This encodes CSVEDGLAGANTGELFF.

V usage is TRBV27 and J usage is TRBJ2-2; D unclear. The CDR3 runs to 16 residues. Germline loops: CDR1 MNHEY, CDR2 SMNVEV (reference sequence). V was shortened by 8 bases and J by 1 base, with 17 bases between the two germline ends. CDR3 sequence (DNA): TGTGCCAGCCAACGGGTCCTCTCTAGGAACACCGGGGAGCTGTTTTTT. The encoded protein is CASQRVLSRNTGELFF.

Only one count was recorded for this clone. The DNA for the CDR3 is TGTGCCAGCAGTTACTCCCCTCAGTATACTAACTATGGCTACACCTTC. Its protein product is CASSYSPQYTNYGYTF. This chain links TRBV6-6 with TRBJ1-2, with D unclear. Between the trimmed V and J ends, which lost 0 bases and 0 bases, there was a span of 11 bases. The CDR3 is 16 amino acids. Germline V lookup: CDR1 MNHNY, CDR2 SVGAGI (reference sequence).

In regard to this clone: Additional DNA sequences in this sample encode the identical CDR3. The CDR3 sequence is CASSAGLYGYTF. The CDR3 DNA sequence: TGTGCCAGCAGCGCGGGGCTCTATGGCTACACCTTC. V is TRBV9 and J is TRBJ1-2; a weak D match, TRBD1 (5 bases). Germline-derived CDR1 and CDR2 are SGDLS and YYNGEE. Between the trimmed V and J ends, which lost 3 bases and 4 bases, there was a span of 7 bases. The CDR3 extends over 12 amino acids.

This clone was recorded only once. The rearrangement links TRBV7-9 to TRBJ2-7, with a tentative D call TRBD2 (7 bases). Looked up from germline, CDR1 is SEHNR and CDR2 is FQNEAQ (reference sequence). V was trimmed by 2 bases and J by 3 bases, leaving 11 bases between them. CDR3 length: 14 residues. CDR3: CASSLRGAGYEQYF. CDR3 bases: TGTGCCAGCAGCTTACGGGGGGCTGGCTACGAGCAGTACTTC.

The V gene is TRBV18, the J gene TRBJ2-1; TRBD1 is a possible D gene (5 bases). This CDR3 contains 16 residues. Trimming removed 0 bases at V and 3 bases at J, with 12 bases between. Per germline, CDR1 KGHSH and CDR2 LQKENI. CDR3 loop: CASSPPQQGYYNEQFF. The CDR3 DNA follows: TGTGCCAGCTCACCACCGCAGCAGGGATACTACAATGAGCAGTTCTTC.

V usage is TRBV10-3 and J usage is TRBJ2-1; TRBD1 aligns across 11 bases. Germline assignment: CDR1 ENHRY and CDR2 SYGVKD. J was trimmed by 7 bases and V by 5 bases; bases with no gene match: 7. The CDR3 runs 15 residues. CDR3 in amino acids: CAISSGTGGRNEQFF. CDR3 nucleotide sequence: TGTGCCATCAGTTCCGGGACAGGGGGGAGGAATGAGCAGTTCTTC.

The genes are TRBV5-1 and TRBJ2-7; either TRBD1 or TRBD2 may supply D (5 bases each). Germline values: CDR1 SGHRS, CDR2 YFSETQ. V was clipped by 4 bases and J by 3 bases, with 14 bases between them. The CDR3 is 14 amino acids. The CDR3 spells CASSGQGAGYEQYF. In DNA, the CDR3 is TGCGCCAGCAGCGGGCAGGGCGCGGGCTACGAGCAGTACTTC.

This clone was found once. This sequence joins TRBV4-2 and TRBJ2-3; no firm D call. The CDR3 length is 13 residues. Germline CDR1 LGHNA, CDR2 YNFKEQ. Trimming left V 4 bases short and J 0 bases short, with 5 bases between. Here the CDR3 reads CASSRGSTDTQYF. The CDR3 DNA reads TGTGCCAGCAGCCGCGGTAGCACAGATACGCAGTATTTT.

Remarks on this clone: This CDR3 is also generated by other DNA sequences in the sample. The rearrangement uses TRBV27 and TRBJ2-7; the D is unclear. CDR3 length: 13 amino acids. In germline, CDR1 is MNHEY, CDR2 SMNVEV (reference sequence). V shed 5 bases and J shed 0 bases, with 8 bases lying between them. This CDR3 reads CASSRSVSYEQYF. In DNA, the CDR3 is TGTGCCAGCAGTAGGAGCGTCTCCTACGAGCAGTACTTC.

Here the CDR3 reads CASSPLSGYNEQFF. The CDR3 region has the DNA TGTGCCAGCAGCCCCCTATCGGGGTACAATGAGCAGTTCTTC. V gene TRBV7-3 combines with J gene TRBJ2-1; TRBD2 might be the D (5 bases). The CDR3 runs 14 residues. Germline assignment: CDR1 SGHTA and CDR2 FQGTGA. Trimming stripped 5 bases from V and 4 bases from J, with 12 bases between.

This chain connects TRBV18 to TRBJ1-1; possible D gene TRBD1, 5 bases. This CDR3 comprises 14 residues. The V gene's germline CDR1 is KGHSH and CDR2 LQKENI. Trimming left V 6 bases short and J 6 bases short, with 17 bases between. The CDR3 nucleotides are TGTGCCAGCTCGCGCGGGACGGTCGGGTCTGAAGCTTTCTTT. Its protein is CASSRGTVGSEAFF.

This clone was recorded only once. This sequence joins TRBV4-1 and TRBJ2-1, with D tentatively TRBD1 or TRBD2 (5 bases each). The CDR3 totals 14 residues. Germline CDR1 MGHRA, CDR2 YSYEKL. The germline V and J ends were trimmed by 1 base and 8 bases, with 12 bases remaining between them. The CDR3 DNA is TGCGCCAGCAGCCAAGGAAAGGGGAGCGATGAGCAGTTCTTC. This translates into CASSQGKGSDEQFF.

The chain couples TRBV18 to TRBJ2-1; maybe TRBD1 (5 bases). Trimming stripped 5 bases from V and 9 bases from J, with 14 bases between. Germline values: CDR1 KGHSH, CDR2 LQKENI. The CDR3 is made up of 13 amino acids. The CDR3 here is CASSRGSGSEQFF. Here the CDR3 DNA reads TGTGCCAGCTCAAGGGGTAGTGGTAGTGAGCAGTTCTTC.

This clone came up once. The CDR3 reads CSAGGNPGLAGIAYNEQFF. CDR3 nucleotides: TGCAGCGCGGGCGGGAATCCGGGACTAGCGGGAATCGCCTACAATGAGCAGTTCTTC. The J gene is TRBJ2-1, the V gene TRBV29-1; the match to TRBD2 covers 13 bases. Germline V gene data show CDR1 as SQVTM and CDR2 as ANQGSEA. The CDR3 totals 19 residues. With V trimmed by 7 bases and J by 2 bases, 17 bases remained unmatched.

J is TRBJ1-1 and V is TRBV6-6, with 7 positions matching TRBD1. This CDR3 has 13 amino acids. Germline V gives CDR1 MNHNY, CDR2 SVGAGI (reference sequence). V shed 7 bases and J 1 base; nucleotides not matched to a gene: 3. Here the CDR3 reads CASTAGGNTEAFF. CDR3 nucleotides: TGTGCCAGCACCGCAGGGGGGAACACTGAAGCTTTCTTT.

This clone was observed once. V usage is TRBV15 and J usage is TRBJ1-2; D call uncertain. With 0 bases removed from V and 3 bases from J, the gap between germline ends came to 5 bases. There are 13 residues in the CDR3. Germline values: CDR1 LNHNV, CDR2 YYDKDF (reference sequence). The CDR3 is CATSRDSYYGYTF. Written as DNA, the CDR3 is TGTGCCACCAGCAGAGATTCGTACTATGGCTACACCTTC.

The rearrangement joins TRBV27 to TRBJ2-7, with D possibly being TRBD2 (6 bases). The CDR3 is 17 amino acids. Germline V gene lookup returns CDR1 MNHEY and CDR2 SMNVEV (reference sequence). Trimming pared 4 bases from V and 1 base from J, leaving 20 bases between. The CDR3 DNA is TGTGCCAGCAGTTCCCTTCGAGTGTTAGCGGAGTCCTACGAGCAGTACTTC. As protein: CASSSLRVLAESYEQYF.

The V gene is TRBV19, the J gene TRBJ2-3; tentatively, D is TRBD1 (6 bases). The CDR3 length is 13 residues. The germline V and J ends were trimmed by 8 bases and 4 bases, with 13 bases remaining between them. Germline V gene data show CDR1 as LNHDA and CDR2 as SQIVND (reference sequence). This chain's CDR3 is CASGSKGADTQYF. DNA for the CDR3: TGTGCCAGTGGCTCCAAGGGGGCAGATACGCAGTATTTT.

The genes are TRBV11-2 and TRBJ2-3; no clear D. Germline lookup yields CDR1 SGHAT and CDR2 FQNNGV. V lost 5 bases and J lost 6, with 15 bases in between. The CDR3 contains 14 residues. The CDR3 reads CASSLRGDQDTQYF. For the CDR3, the DNA is TGTGCCAGCAGCCTGAGAGGTGACCAGGATACGCAGTATTTT.

This chain joins TRBV15 and TRBJ1-2; 7 bases match TRBD1. Unmatched junction bases numbered 13, after V lost 1 base and J lost 8 bases. CDR1 and CDR2 from the germline V gene are LNHNV and YYDKDF (reference sequence). This CDR3 has 16 amino acids. CDR3 DNA: TGTGCCACCAGCAGAGCTCTGAACAGGGGATTTGGCGGCTACACCTTC. Translated: CATSRALNRGFGGYTF.

This chain joins TRBV6-5 and TRBJ2-5; no firm D call. The CDR3 loop spans 12 amino acids. Germline V gene sequence: CDR1 MNHEY, CDR2 SVGAGI. V was shortened by 4 bases and J by 5 bases, with 8 bases between the two germline ends. The CDR3 DNA sequence: TGTGCCAGCAGTTTTTCTAGGGAGACCCAGTACTTC. The encoded protein is CASSFSRETQYF.

For this clone: Other DNA variants within this sample encode the same CDR3. The chain uses TRBV6-5 and TRBJ2-7; 11 bases are shared with TRBD2. The junction had 2 bases not matched to a gene; V was cut back by 5 bases and J by 2 bases. The CDR3 spans 14 residues. From germline, CDR1 is MNHEY and CDR2 SVGAGI. The CDR3 spells CASSRLAGTYEQYF. The CDR3 DNA reads as TGTGCCAGCAGTAGACTAGCGGGAACCTACGAGCAGTACTTC.

The chain links TRBV5-6 to TRBJ2-7, with TRBD1 matching 9 bases. After removal of 1 base from V and 5 bases from J, the junction contained 16 bases not matched to a gene. From germline, CDR1 is SGHDT and CDR2 YYEEEE. This CDR3 is 18 amino acids long. CDR3 residues: CASSLWGIEPTGGHEQYF. The CDR3 DNA reads as TGTGCCAGCAGCTTGTGGGGAATTGAGCCTACAGGGGGCCACGAGCAGTACTTC.

CDR3 in amino acids: CASSLVANRGEKLFF. DNA for the CDR3: TGTGCCAGCAGCTTAGTTGCCAACAGGGGGGAAAAACTGTTTTTT. The rearrangement links TRBV7-9 to TRBJ1-4; 8 bases line up with TRBD1. Germline CDR1 is SEHNR and CDR2 is FQNEAQ (reference sequence). The CDR3 loop spans 15 amino acids. The ends lost 1 base at V and 8 bases at J; junction bases unmatched: 6.